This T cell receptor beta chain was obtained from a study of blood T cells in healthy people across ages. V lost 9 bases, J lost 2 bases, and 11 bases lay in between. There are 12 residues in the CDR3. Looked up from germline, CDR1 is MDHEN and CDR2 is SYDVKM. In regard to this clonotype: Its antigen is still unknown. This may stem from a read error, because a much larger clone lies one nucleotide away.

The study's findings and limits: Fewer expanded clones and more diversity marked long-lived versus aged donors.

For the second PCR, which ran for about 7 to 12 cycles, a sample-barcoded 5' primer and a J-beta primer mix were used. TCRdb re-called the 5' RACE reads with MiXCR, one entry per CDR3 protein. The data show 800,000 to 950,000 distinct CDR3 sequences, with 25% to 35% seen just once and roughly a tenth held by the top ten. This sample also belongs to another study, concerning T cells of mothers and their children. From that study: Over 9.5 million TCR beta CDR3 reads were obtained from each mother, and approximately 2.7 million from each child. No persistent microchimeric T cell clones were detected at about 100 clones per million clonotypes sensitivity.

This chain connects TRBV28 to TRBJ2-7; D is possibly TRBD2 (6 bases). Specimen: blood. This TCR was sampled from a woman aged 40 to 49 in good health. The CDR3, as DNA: TGTGCCAGTCAACCTAGCGCCTACGAGCAGTACTTC. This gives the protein CASQPSAYEQYF.